This TCR beta chain was sequenced in a study of blood T cell repertoires in COVID-19. At the level of the study: The United States, Italy and Spain supplied acute and convalescent COVID-19 samples. Sample material is recorded as cDNA or gDNA derived from T cells, B-cell-depleted T cells, or PBMCs.

This CDR3 has 18 amino acids. The V gene's germline CDR1 is SGHDT and CDR2 YYEEEE. Trimming stripped 0 bases from V and 2 bases from J, with 15 bases between. Original processing notes: Scientists estimated how many nucleated cells there were by amplifying reference gene primers. Repertoires were generated with immunoSEQ multiplex PCR, while TCRdb's copy carries only in-frame clones and drops some. The D gene and trimming were derived from the DNA, and the V and J assignments and clone size from that table. The repertoire has over 70,000 clones, 65% to 90% of them found once; the top ten carry over 15%.

This TCR derives from a human donor in a cohort sampled during active COVID-19. The sample was peripheral blood. The genes are TRBV5-6 and TRBJ2-6; tentatively, D is TRBD2 (5 bases). CDR3 in amino acids: CASSLGPAFGAGANVLTF. The DNA for the CDR3 is TGTGCCAGCAGCTTGGGGCCAGCTTTCGGGGCTGGGGCCAACGTCCTGACTTTC.